This TCR beta chain originates from a study of cytomegalovirus exposure and HLA in healthy donors. 13 Jbeta primers and 60 Vbeta primers were used for the PCR. Generated by immunoSEQ multiplex PCR, the TCRdb table keeps only in-frame clones and is missing some. Here the sample spans 75,000 to 100,000 clones, roughly three fifths being singletons. Only a few counts were recorded for this clone. This TCR came from a man in his 60s in good health and CMV-seronegative. Sequences were obtained from PBMCs.

CDR3 bases: TGTGCCAGCAGCCCTACTAGCGGGGGGACAGATACGCAGTATTTT. Its translation: CASSPTSGGTDTQYF. The chain uses TRBV5-4 and TRBJ2-3; 12 bases agree with TRBD2. The germline gives CDR1 SGHNT, CDR2 YYREEE (reference sequence). The CDR3 is 15 amino acids. After removal of 4 bases from V and 3 bases from J, the junction contained 3 bases not matched to a gene.